This T cell receptor beta chain originates from a study of CD8+ T cells in alopecia areata. RNA extraction was followed by reverse transcription into cDNA, which acted as the sequencing template. Some clones are missing from TCRdb's copy, which holds only in-frame ones; the method was immunoSEQ multiplex PCR. Altogether over 85,000 clones are present, 50% to 75% being singletons, with the ten largest covering roughly 16%. The sample's treatment: oral pan-JAK inhibitor, 5-10 mg twice daily. This CDR3 comprises 14 residues. Trimming took 3 bases from V and 4 from J, leaving 12 bases between them. Germline V gives CDR1 LNHDA, CDR2 SQIVND (reference sequence).

The sample consisted of CD8+ T cells sorted from blood, taken at week 4, from a patient treated with tofacitinib. The TCR was taken from a human donor with alopecia areata. The chain joins TRBV19 to TRBJ1-1, with a possible D match to TRBD1 (5 bases). CDR3 nucleotide sequence: TGTGCCAGTAGTATTGCAGGGTTTGGCACTGAAGCTTTCTTT. It codes for CASSIAGFGTEAFF.